The T cell receptor (beta chain) under discussion was sequenced for a study of blood T cell repertoires in COVID-19. In germline, CDR1 is SGHRS, CDR2 YFSETQ. Trimming removed 1 base from V and 0 bases from J, with 5 bases in between. CDR3 size: 14 residues. Participants had their cohort set by participant-reported clinical history. Libraries were prepared by immunoSEQ multiplex PCR; TCRdb keeps only in-frame clonotypes and omits some of them. The sample lists 210,000 or so clones; 88% were seen once. This TCR was recovered from a woman aged 30 to 39 who had been exposed to COVID-19. The sample comprised PBMCs or T cells enriched from blood (not recorded which). The rearrangement links TRBV5-1 to TRBJ2-1; D not resolved. The CDR3: CASSLTSSYNEQFF. CDR3 coding DNA: TGCGCCAGCAGCTTGACGAGCTCCTACAATGAGCAGTTCTTC.